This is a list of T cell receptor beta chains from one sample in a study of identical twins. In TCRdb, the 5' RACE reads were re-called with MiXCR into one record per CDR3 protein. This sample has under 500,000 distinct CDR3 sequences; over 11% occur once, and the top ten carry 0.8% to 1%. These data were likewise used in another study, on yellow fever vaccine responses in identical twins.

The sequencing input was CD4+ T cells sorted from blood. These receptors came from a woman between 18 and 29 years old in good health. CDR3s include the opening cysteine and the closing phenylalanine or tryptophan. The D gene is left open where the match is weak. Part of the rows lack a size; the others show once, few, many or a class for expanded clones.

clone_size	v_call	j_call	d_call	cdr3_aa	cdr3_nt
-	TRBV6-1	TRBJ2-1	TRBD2	CASSRTSGASYNEQFF	TGTGCCAGCAGCCGGACTAGCGGAGCCTCCTACAATGAGCAGTTCTTC
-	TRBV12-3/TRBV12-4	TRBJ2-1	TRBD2	CASSPGLVGGDEQFF	TGTGCCAGCAGCCCGGGACTAGTTGGGGGCGATGAGCAGTTCTTC
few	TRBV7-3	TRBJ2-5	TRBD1	CASSATGTGGRETQYF	TGTGCCAGCAGCGCCACCGGGACAGGGGGCCGGGAGACCCAGTACTTC
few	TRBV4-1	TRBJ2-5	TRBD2	CASSQDLPSGGAGETQYF	TGCGCCAGCAGCCAAGATCTTCCTAGCGGGGGGGCCGGGGAGACCCAGTACTTC
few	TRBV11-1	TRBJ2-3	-	CASSFYTGGVSYTDTQYF	TGTGCCAGCAGCTTCTATACTGGCGGGGTATCCTACACAGATACGCAGTATTTT
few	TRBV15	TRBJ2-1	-	CATSRDFSREQFF	TGTGCCACCAGCAGAGATTTTAGCAGAGAGCAGTTCTTC
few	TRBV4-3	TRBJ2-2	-	CASSQDRDIFANTGELFF	TGCGCCAGCAGCCAAGATCGTGACATTTTCGCGAACACCGGGGAGCTGTTTTTT
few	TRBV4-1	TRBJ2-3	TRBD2	CASSPTGLVSTDTQYF	TGCGCCAGCAGCCCAACGGGACTAGTCAGCACAGATACGCAGTATTTT
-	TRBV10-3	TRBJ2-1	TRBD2	CATTTPGGVRDEQFF	TGTGCCACGACGACCCCGGGGGGGGTCAGGGATGAGCAGTTCTTC
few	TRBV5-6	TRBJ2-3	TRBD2	CASSLFAGGPPASTDTQYF	TGTGCCAGCAGCTTATTCGCGGGAGGGCCGCCAGCCTCCACAGATACGCAGTATTTT
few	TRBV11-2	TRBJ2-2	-	CASSSLRVTGGLFF	TGTGCCAGCAGCTCTCTCAGGGTAACCGGGGGTCTGTTTTTT
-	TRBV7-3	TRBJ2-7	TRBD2	CATSLSKRTSLSSYEQYF	TGTGCCACCAGCTTATCGAAAAGGACTAGCCTCAGCTCCTACGAGCAGTACTTC
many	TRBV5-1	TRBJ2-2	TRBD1	CASSFGQGYTGELFF	TGCGCCAGCAGCTTTGGACAGGGGTACACCGGGGAGCTGTTTTTT
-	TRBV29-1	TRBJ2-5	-	CSVDHGSGQETQYF	TGCAGCGTTGATCACGGTTCGGGTCAAGAGACCCAGTACTTC
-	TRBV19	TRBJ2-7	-	CASSSATGLSYEQYF	TGTGCCAGTAGTTCAGCGACAGGACTGTCCTACGAGCAGTACTTC
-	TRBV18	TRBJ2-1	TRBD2	CASSPPVLAGPYNEQFF	TGTGCCAGCTCACCACCGGTACTAGCGGGACCCTACAATGAGCAGTTCTTC
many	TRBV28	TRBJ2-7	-	CASSFGGTAGYEQYF	TGTGCCAGCAGTTTCGGAGGGACGGCCGGCTACGAGCAGTACTTC
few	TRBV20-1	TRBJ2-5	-	CSARDTQGLGETQYF	TGCAGTGCTAGAGATACACAGGGATTAGGAGAGACCCAGTACTTC
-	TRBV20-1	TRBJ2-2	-	CSARRLVNTGELFF	TGCAGTGCTAGAAGGCTAGTCAACACCGGGGAGCTGTTTTTT
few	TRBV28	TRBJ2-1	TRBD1	CASSLWVGQGANEQFF	TGTGCCAGCAGTTTATGGGTGGGACAGGGGGCCAATGAGCAGTTCTTC
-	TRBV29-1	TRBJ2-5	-	CSAPGITYETQYF	TGCAGCGCCCCGGGAATAACCTACGAGACCCAGTACTTC
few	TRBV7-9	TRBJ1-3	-	CASSIARGRGNTIYF	TGTGCCAGCAGCATCGCCCGGGGCCGTGGAAACACCATATATTTT
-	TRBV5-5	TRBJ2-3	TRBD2	CASSFSSGGIDTQYF	TGTGCCAGCAGCTTCTCTAGCGGGGGTATCGATACGCAGTATTTT
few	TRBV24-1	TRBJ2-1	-	CATSDRTAGNEQFF	TGTGCCACCAGTGATCGGACAGCCGGAAATGAGCAGTTCTTC